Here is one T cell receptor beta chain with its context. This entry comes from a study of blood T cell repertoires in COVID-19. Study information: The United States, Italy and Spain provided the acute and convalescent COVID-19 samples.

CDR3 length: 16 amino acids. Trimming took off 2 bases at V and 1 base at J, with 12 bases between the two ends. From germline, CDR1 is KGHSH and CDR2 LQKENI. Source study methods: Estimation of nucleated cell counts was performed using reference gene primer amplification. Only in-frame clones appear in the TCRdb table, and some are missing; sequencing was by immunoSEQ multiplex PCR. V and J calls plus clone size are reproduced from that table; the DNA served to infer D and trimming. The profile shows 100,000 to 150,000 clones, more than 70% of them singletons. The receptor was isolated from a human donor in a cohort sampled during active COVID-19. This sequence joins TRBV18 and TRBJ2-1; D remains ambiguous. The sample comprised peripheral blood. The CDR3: CASSPLGRVSYNEQFF. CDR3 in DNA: TGTGCCAGCTCACCATTGGGCAGAGTTTCCTACAATGAGCAGTTCTTC.